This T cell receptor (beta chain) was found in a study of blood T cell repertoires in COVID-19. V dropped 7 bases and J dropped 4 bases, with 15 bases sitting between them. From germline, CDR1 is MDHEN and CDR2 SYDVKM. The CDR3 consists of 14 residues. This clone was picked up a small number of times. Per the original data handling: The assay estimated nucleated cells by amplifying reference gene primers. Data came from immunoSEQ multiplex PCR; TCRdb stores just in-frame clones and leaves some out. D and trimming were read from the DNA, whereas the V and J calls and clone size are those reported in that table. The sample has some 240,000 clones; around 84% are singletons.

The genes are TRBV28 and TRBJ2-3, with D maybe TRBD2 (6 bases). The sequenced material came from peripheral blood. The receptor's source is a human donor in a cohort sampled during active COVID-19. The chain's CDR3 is CASIKGGDADTQYF. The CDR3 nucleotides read TGTGCCAGCATCAAAGGAGGGGATGCAGATACGCAGTATTTT.